This entry describes one T cell receptor (beta chain). Measured with immunoSEQ multiplex PCR; TCRdb has only the in-frame clones, and not every one. Here the sample spans more than 90,000 clones, 95% being singletons. CDR3 length equals 12 residues. In germline, CDR1 is SNHLY, CDR2 FYNNEI. V lost 4 bases, J lost 4 bases, and 8 bases lay in between. The data belong to a study of technical replicates of blood from a handful of donors. This receptor was obtained from a human donor in good health. The chain joins TRBV2 to TRBJ2-7; D perhaps matches TRBD1 (5 bases). The specimen was T cells isolated from PBMCs. CDR3 DNA sequence: TGTGCCAGCAGTGCAACAGGTTACGAGCAGTACTTC. Its translation is CASSATGYEQYF.